This TCR beta chain was documented in a study of T cells expressing NK-cell markers. TCRdb re-called the 5' RACE reads and catalogs CDR3 proteins one per entry, DNA excluded. The repertoire table contains hundreds of thousands of distinct CDR3 sequences. CDR3 size: 14 residues. The germline CDR1 and CDR2 sequences are DFQATT and SNEGSKA (reference sequence). This TCR was sampled from a man aged 18 to 30 in good health. The source material was blood T cells: a sorted CD56 or NKG2C T cell subset, CD4+ or CD8+ T cells, or bulk PBMC T cells (not recorded which). V gene TRBV20-1 combines with J gene TRBJ2-7; without DNA, the TCRdb call of TRBD1 cannot be checked. CDR3 residues: CSASPRVPSYEQYF.